This T cell receptor (beta chain) came from a study of blood T cell repertoires in COVID-19. Whole-study context: T cells, B-cell-depleted T cells, or PBMCs provided the cDNA or gDNA that served as material.

In the source study's methods: Amplified reference gene primers provided the basis for estimating nucleated cell counts. Generated by immunoSEQ multiplex PCR, the TCRdb table keeps only in-frame clones and is missing some. The V and J calls and the clone size are those of that table, but D and trimming were determined from the DNA. The sample contains about 120,000 clones, 90% of which appear only once. The Seattle site enrolled patients during active infection and followed them longitudinally. The TCR was taken from a man aged 55-75 years with COVID-19, enrolled during active disease. Sequenced material: peripheral blood.

CDR3 protein: CASSQAGEETQYF. CDR3 nucleotides: TGCGCCAGCAGCCAAGCGGGGGAAGAGACCCAGTACTTC. The chain combines TRBV4-3 with TRBJ2-5; maybe TRBD2 (6 bases). Germline V gene lookup returns CDR1 LGHNA and CDR2 YSLEER. V was trimmed by 1 base and J by 3 bases, leaving 6 bases between them. The CDR3 length is 13 residues.